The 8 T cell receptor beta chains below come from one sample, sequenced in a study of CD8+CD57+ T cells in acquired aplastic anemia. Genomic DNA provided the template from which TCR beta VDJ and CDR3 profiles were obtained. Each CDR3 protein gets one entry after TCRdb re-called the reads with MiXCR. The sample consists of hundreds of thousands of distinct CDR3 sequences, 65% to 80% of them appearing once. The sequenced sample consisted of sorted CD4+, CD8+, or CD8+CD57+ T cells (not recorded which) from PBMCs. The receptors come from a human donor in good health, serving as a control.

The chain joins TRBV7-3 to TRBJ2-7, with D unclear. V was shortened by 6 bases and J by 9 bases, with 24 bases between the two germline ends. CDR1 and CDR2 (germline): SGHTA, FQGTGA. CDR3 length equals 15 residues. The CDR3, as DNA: TGTGCCAGCAGTGAACGGGCGAGCCAGTCCAATCGGCAGTACTTC. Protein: CASSERASQSNRQYF.

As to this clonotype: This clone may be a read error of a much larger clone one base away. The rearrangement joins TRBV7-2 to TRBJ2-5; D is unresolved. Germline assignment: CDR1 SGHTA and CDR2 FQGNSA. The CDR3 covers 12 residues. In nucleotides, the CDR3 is TGTGCCAGCAGCCAAACAAAAGAGGCCCAGTACTTC. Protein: CASSQTKEAQYF.

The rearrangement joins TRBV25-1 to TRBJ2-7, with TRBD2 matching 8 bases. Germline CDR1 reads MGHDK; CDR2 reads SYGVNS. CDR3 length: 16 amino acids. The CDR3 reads CSASSMHGGAGNEQYF. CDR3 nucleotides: TGTTCTGCCAGTAGCATGCACGGGGGGGCCGGCAACGAGCAGTACTTC.

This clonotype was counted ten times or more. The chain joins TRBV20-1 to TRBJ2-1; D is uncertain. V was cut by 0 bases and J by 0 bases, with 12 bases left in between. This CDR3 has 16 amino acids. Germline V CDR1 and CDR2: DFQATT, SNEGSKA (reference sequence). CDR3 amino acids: CSAREPQRSSYNEQFF. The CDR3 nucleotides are TGCAGTGCTAGAGAACCCCAGAGAAGCTCCTACAATGAGCAGTTCTTC.

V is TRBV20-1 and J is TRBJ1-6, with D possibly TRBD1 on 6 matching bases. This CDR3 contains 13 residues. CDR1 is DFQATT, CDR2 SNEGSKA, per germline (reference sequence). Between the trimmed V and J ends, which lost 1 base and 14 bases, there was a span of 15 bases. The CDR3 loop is CSARVPQGGTLHF. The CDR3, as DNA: TGCAGTGCTAGAGTCCCACAGGGAGGGACCCTCCACTTT.

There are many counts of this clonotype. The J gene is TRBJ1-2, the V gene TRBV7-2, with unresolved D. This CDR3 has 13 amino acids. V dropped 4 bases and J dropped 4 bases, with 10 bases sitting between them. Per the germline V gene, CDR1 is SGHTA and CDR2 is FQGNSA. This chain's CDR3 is CASSSPGGYGYTF. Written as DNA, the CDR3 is TGTGCCAGCAGCTCCCCCGGAGGCTATGGCTACACCTTC.

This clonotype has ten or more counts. CDR3 amino acids: CATGQGQGQPQHF. The CDR3 DNA follows: TGTGCCACAGGACAGGGACAAGGTCAGCCCCAGCATTTT. The V call is TRBV19, the J call TRBJ1-5; 8 positions agree with TRBD1. The CDR3 consists of 13 residues. Trimming at V came to 10 bases and at J to 6 bases, leaving 8 bases not matched to a gene. Germline V lookup: CDR1 LNHDA, CDR2 SQIVND (reference sequence).

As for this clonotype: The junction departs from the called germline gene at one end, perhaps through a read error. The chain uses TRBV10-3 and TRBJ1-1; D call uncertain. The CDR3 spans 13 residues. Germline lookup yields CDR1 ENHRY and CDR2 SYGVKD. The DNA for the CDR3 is TGTGCCATCAGCATTTCAGCAATCAGTCCCGCCTTTTTT. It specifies CAISISAISPAFF.